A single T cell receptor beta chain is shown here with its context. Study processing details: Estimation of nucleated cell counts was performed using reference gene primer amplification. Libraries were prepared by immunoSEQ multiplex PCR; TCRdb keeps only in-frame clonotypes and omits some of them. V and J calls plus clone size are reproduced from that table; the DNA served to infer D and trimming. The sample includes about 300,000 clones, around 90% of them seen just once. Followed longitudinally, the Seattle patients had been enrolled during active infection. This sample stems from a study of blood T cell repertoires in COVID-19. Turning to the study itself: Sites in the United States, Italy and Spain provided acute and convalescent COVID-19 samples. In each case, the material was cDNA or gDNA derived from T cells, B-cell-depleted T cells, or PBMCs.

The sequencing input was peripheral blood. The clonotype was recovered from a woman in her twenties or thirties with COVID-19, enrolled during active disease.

CDR3 DNA: TGTGCCAGCACCCTTCAGCTAGCGGGAATCTCTGGGGCCAACGTCCTGACTTTC. It is translated as CASTLQLAGISGANVLTF. The chain carries TRBV7-6 and TRBJ2-6; 9 nucleotides match TRBD2. Germline V gene sequence: CDR1 SGHVS, CDR2 FNYEAQ. Trimming cost V 7 bases and J 0 bases; bases outside gene matches: 10. The CDR3 totals 18 residues.